The source of this TCR beta chain is a study of patients and donors after allogeneic stem cell transplantation. V gave up 6 bases and J gave up 2 bases, with 10 bases separating them. The CDR3 sequence is 13 residues long. Germline CDR1 reads ENHRY; CDR2 reads SYGVKD. TCRdb processed the RT-PCR reads anew with MiXCR; each CDR3 protein has one entry. The sample holds around 200,000 distinct CDR3 sequences, about 38% seen once. This clonotype was observed a handful of times. Sequenced sample: blood, either unsorted or a sorted T cell fraction (not recorded which). This receptor was obtained from a human donor who was either an allogeneic HSCT recipient or a stem cell or donor lymphocyte infusion donor (not recorded which). It is not recorded whose cells these are; they may come from a transplant donor. This chain joins TRBV10-3 and TRBJ1-1; TRBD1 might be the D (6 bases). CDR3 residues: CAIRVGQNTEAFF. Here the CDR3 DNA reads TGTGCCATCAGAGTGGGACAAAACACTGAAGCTTTCTTT.